The next 4 T cell receptor beta chains were all read from a single sample in a study of blood T cell repertoires in COVID-19. Measured with immunoSEQ multiplex PCR; TCRdb has only the in-frame clones, and not every one. The sample carries more than 65,000 clones, more than 75% recorded once. Sequencing input: peripheral blood. These receptors came from an elderly woman with active or convalescent COVID-19.

This clone is a singleton in its sample. The rearrangement joins TRBV7-2 to TRBJ2-5, with 8 bases matching TRBD1. CDR3 size: 15 residues. After removal of 5 bases from V and 5 bases from J, the junction contained 10 bases not matched to a gene. The germline V gene has CDR1 SGHTA and CDR2 FQGNSA. The CDR3 protein is CASSLNRGSVETQYF. CDR3 DNA sequence: TGTGCCAGCAGCCTCAACAGGGGGAGCGTGGAGACCCAGTACTTC.

The genes are TRBV5-1 and TRBJ2-5; 14 bases fit TRBD2. The CDR3 is 17 residues long. V dropped 3 bases and J dropped 1; count of bases not matched to a gene: 5. Germline V lookup: CDR1 SGHRS, CDR2 YFSETQ. The CDR3 nucleotides read TGCGCCAGCAGCTCAACCGGACTAGCGGGGGGCCAAGAGACCCAGTACTTC. Its translation: CASSSTGLAGGQETQYF.

The rearrangement uses TRBV24-1 and TRBJ2-5; 8 bases match TRBD2. Trimming cost V 3 bases and J 1 base; bases outside gene matches: 9. The CDR3 runs 17 residues. Per the germline V gene, CDR1 is KGHDR and CDR2 is SFDVKD. Here the CDR3 DNA reads TGTGCCACCAGTGATCTCGGTGCGGGGGGCCCCCAAGAGACCCAGTACTTC. Amino acids: CATSDLGAGGPQETQYF.

The chain carries TRBV10-3 and TRBJ1-2; D possibly corresponds to TRBD1 (6 bases). There are 14 residues in the CDR3. Deletions cut 11 bases from V and 2 bases from J, with 18 bases between. Germline V gene data show CDR1 as ENHRY and CDR2 as SYGVKD. CDR3 in amino acids: CAVSPRGGNYGYTF. The DNA of the CDR3 is TGTGCCGTGTCTCCCAGGGGTGGAAACTATGGCTACACCTTC.